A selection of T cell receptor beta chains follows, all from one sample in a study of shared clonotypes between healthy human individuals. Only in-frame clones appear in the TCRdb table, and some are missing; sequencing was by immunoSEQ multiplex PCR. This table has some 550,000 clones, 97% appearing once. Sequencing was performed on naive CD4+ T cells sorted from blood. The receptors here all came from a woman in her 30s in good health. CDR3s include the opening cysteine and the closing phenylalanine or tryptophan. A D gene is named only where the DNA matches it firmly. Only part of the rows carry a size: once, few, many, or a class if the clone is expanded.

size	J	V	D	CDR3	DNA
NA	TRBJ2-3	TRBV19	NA	CASSIEVAGTDTQYF	TGTGCCAGTAGTATAGAGGTTGCGGGGACAGATACGCAGTATTTT
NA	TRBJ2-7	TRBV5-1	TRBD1	CASSDLGQGSEQYF	TGCGCCAGCAGTGACCTGGGACAGGGGAGCGAGCAGTACTTC
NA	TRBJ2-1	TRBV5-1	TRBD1	CASSLANRTGRAYNEQFF	TGCGCCAGCAGCTTGGCAAATCGGACAGGGAGAGCCTACAATGAGCAGTTCTTC
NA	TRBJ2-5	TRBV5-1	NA	CASSAAGSLGGETQYF	TGCGCCAGCAGCGCGGCAGGGAGTCTAGGTGGAGAGACCCAGTACTTC
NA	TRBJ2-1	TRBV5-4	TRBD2	CASSLKAGGLHEQFF	TGTGCCAGCAGCCTTAAAGCGGGAGGGCTTCATGAGCAGTTCTTC
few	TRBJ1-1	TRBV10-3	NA	CAISEGVKAFF	TGTGCCATCAGTGAGGGCGTGAAGGCTTTCTTT
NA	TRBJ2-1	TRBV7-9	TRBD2	CASSLGLAGGNEQFF	TGTGCCAGCAGCCTCGGGCTAGCGGGAGGCAATGAGCAGTTCTTC
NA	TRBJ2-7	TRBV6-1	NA	CASSHYVGGDYEQYF	TGTGCCAGCAGCCACTATGTTGGGGGAGACTACGAGCAGTACTTC
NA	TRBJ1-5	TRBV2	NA	CASSRNNQPQHF	TGTGCCAGCAGCCGGAACAATCAGCCCCAGCATTTT
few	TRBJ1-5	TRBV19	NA	CASSRETRPQHF	TGTGCCAGTAGTCGAGAAACTCGTCCCCAGCATTTT
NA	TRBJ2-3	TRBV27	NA	CASSIRVPTNTQYF	TGTGCCAGCTCTATAAGGGTCCCCACAAATACGCAGTATTTT
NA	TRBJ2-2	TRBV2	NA	CASRKADLTGELFF	TGTGCCAGCCGGAAAGCGGACCTCACCGGGGAGCTGTTTTTT
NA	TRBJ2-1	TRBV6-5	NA	CASSSPTSNEQFF	TGTGCCAGCAGTTCTCCGACCTCCAATGAGCAGTTCTTC
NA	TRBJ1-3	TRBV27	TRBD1	CASGTTGPYSGNTIYF	TGTGCCAGCGGAACGACAGGGCCCTACTCTGGAAACACCATATATTTT
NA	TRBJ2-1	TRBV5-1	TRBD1	CASSPGQGNNEQFF	TGCGCCAGCAGCCCTGGACAGGGAAACAATGAGCAGTTCTTC
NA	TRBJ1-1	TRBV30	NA	CAWSIWGRQGVNTEAFF	TGTGCCTGGAGTATTTGGGGGAGGCAGGGTGTGAACACTGAAGCTTTCTTT
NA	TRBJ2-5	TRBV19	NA	CASSTLSATETQYF	TGTGCCAGTAGTACTCTCTCTGCGACGGAGACCCAGTACTTC
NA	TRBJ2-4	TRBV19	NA	CASSRGAEIPLAKNIQYF	TGTGCCAGTAGCAGGGGTGCCGAGATCCCGCTAGCCAAAAACATTCAGTACTTC
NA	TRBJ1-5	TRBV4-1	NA	CASSQGVPDGGIGGNQPQHF	TGCGCCAGCAGCCAAGGTGTCCCGGACGGCGGCATAGGCGGCAATCAGCCCCAGCATTTT
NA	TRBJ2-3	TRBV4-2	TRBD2	CASSQGGTSGADTQYF	TGTGCCAGCAGCCAAGGAGGGACTAGCGGGGCAGATACGCAGTATTTT
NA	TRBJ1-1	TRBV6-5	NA	CASSYSGQMNTEAFF	TGTGCCAGCAGTTACTCCGGACAGATGAACACTGAAGCTTTCTTT
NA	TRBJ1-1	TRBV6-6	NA	CASSSFGSEAFF	TGTGCCAGCAGTTCCTTCGGATCTGAAGCTTTCTTT
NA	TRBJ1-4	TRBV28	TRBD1	CASSLHGTANEKLFF	TGTGCCAGCAGTTTACACGGGACAGCTAATGAAAAACTGTTTTTT
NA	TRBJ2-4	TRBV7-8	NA	CASSLQAGANIQYF	TGTGCCAGCAGCTTACAAGCAGGGGCAAACATTCAGTACTTC
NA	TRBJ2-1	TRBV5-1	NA	CASSWGTRGDEQFF	TGCGCCAGCAGCTGGGGGACCCGTGGGGATGAGCAGTTCTTC
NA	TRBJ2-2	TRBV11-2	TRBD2	CASSSGTSGIISTGELFF	TGTGCCAGCAGCTCGGGGACTAGCGGGATAATTAGCACCGGGGAGCTGTTTTTT
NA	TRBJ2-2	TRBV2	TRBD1	CASSGTGNTGELFF	TGTGCCAGCAGTGGGACAGGGAACACCGGGGAGCTGTTTTTT
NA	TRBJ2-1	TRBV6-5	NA	CASSRFGANEQFF	TGTGCCAGCAGTCGATTCGGCGCGAATGAGCAGTTCTTC
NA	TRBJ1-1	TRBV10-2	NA	CASSRRGETEAFF	TGCGCCAGCAGTAGAAGGGGGGAGACTGAAGCTTTCTTT
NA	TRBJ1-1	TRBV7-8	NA	CASSWTALTEAFF	TGTGCCAGCAGCTGGACCGCCCTGACTGAAGCTTTCTTT
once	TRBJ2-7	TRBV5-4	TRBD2	CASSFAGGPYEQYF	TGTGCCAGCAGCTTCGCGGGAGGGCCGTACGAGCAGTACTTC
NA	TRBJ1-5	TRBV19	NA	CASRGTRSNQPQHF	TGTGCCAGTAGGGGGACACGTAGTAATCAGCCCCAGCATTTT
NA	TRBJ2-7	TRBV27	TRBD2	CASSFLAGEMYF	TGTGCCAGCAGTTTCCTAGCGGGAGAGATGTACTTC
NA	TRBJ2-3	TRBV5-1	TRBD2	CASSGEGLTDTQYF	TGCGCCAGCAGCGGGGAGGGCCTCACAGATACGCAGTATTTT
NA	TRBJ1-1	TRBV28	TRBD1	CASRPGQGMEAFF	TGTGCCAGCAGACCGGGACAGGGGATGGAAGCTTTCTTT
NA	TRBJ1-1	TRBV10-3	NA	CAAGGGTEAFF	TGTGCCGCGGGGGGAGGGACTGAAGCTTTCTTT
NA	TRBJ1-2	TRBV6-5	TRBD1	CASSYRDSYGYTF	TGTGCCAGCAGCTACCGGGACAGCTATGGCTACACCTTC
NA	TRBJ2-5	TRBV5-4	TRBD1	CASSLDPGQARQETQYF	TGTGCCAGCAGCTTGGATCCGGGACAGGCCCGCCAAGAGACCCAGTACTTC
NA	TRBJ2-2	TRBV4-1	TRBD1	CASSQTGVTGELFF	TGCGCCAGCAGCCAAACAGGGGTCACCGGGGAGCTGTTTTTT
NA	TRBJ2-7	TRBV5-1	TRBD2	CASSLTSGPYEQYF	TGCGCCAGCAGCCTAACTAGCGGACCCTACGAGCAGTACTTC
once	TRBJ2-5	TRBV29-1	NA	CSVAGLFETQYF	TGCAGCGTTGCGGGCTTATTCGAGACCCAGTACTTC
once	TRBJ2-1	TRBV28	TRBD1	CASSSPISGTGKENVFF	TGTGCCAGCAGTTCCCCAATATCGGGGACAGGGAAAGAGAATGTGTTCTTC
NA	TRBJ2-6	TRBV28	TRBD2	CASSRLAGVTGANVLTF	TGTGCCAGCAGTAGACTAGCGGGAGTGACTGGGGCCAACGTCCTGACTTTC
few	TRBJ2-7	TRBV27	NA	CASSPRITAYEQYF	TGTGCCAGCAGTCCACGTATCACCGCCTACGAGCAGTACTTC
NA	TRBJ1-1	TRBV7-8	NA	CASSLDREDTEAFF	TGTGCCAGCAGCCTCGACAGAGAGGACACTGAAGCTTTCTTT
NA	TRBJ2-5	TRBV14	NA	CASSFHGGGNQETQYF	TGTGCCAGCAGCTTTCACGGGGGAGGTAACCAAGAGACCCAGTACTTC
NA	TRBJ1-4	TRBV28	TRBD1	CASSSGQGVGKLFF	TGTGCCAGCAGTTCCGGACAGGGGGTAGGAAAACTGTTTTTT
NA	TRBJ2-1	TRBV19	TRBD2	CASSMLAGVGNEQFF	TGTGCCAGTAGTATGCTAGCGGGAGTGGGAAATGAGCAGTTCTTC
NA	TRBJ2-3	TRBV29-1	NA	CSVVVGVGPTDTQYF	TGCAGCGTTGTGGTAGGGGTGGGCCCCACAGATACGCAGTATTTT
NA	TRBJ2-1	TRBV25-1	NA	CASSNSPGLGAQWQFF	TGTGCCAGCAGTAACTCACCGGGACTGGGGGCCCAATGGCAGTTCTTC
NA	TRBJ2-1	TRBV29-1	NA	CSVFRSSYNEQFF	TGCAGCGTTTTTCGAAGCTCCTACAATGAGCAGTTCTTC
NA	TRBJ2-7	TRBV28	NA	CASSEGTGWGYF	TGTGCCAGCAGTGAGGGGACCGGCTGGGGGTACTTC
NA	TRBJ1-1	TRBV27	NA	CASSFSPGLNTEAFF	TGTGCCAGCAGTTTCTCCCCAGGGTTGAACACTGAAGCTTTCTTT
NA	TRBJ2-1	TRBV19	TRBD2	CASSISSSGVSYNEQFF	TGTGCCAGTAGTATATCTTCTAGCGGGGTTTCCTACAATGAGCAGTTCTTC
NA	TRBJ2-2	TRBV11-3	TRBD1	CASTRTGEELFF	TGTGCCAGCACGAGAACAGGGGAAGAGCTGTTTTTT
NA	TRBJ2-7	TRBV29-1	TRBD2	CSVRVRGLAGTNYYEQYF	TGCAGCGTTCGGGTTCGGGGGCTAGCGGGAACAAATTACTACGAGCAGTACTTC
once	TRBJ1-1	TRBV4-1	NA	CASSPGLANTEAFF	TGCGCCAGCAGCCCCGGCTTGGCGAACACTGAAGCTTTCTTT
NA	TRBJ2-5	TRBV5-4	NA	CASSLNGNFGETQYF	TGTGCCAGCAGCTTGAATGGAAATTTCGGGGAGACCCAGTACTTC
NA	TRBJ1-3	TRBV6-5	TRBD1	CASSYRTGAGNTIYF	TGTGCCAGCAGTTACCGGACAGGCGCAGGAAACACCATATATTTT